This passage covers 19 T cell receptor beta chains from one sample sequenced in a study of control samples from healthy donors and cancer patients. The table came from immunoSEQ multiplex PCR; TCRdb's copy has only in-frame clones and leaves some out. The data hold tens of thousands of clones, with 85% to 90% observed a single time. Material for sequencing was blood. The source of these receptors is a woman aged 55-69 years in good health.

The rearrangement uses TRBV28 and TRBJ1-2, with TRBD1 as a possible D gene (5 bases). Deletions cut 2 bases from V and 4 bases from J, with 14 bases between. The CDR3 sequence is 15 residues long. Germline CDR1 MDHEN, CDR2 SYDVKM. The CDR3 DNA is TGTGCCAGCAGTTTAATAGGAGGGGTTGCCTATGGCTACACCTTC. It is translated as CASSLIGGVAYGYTF.

The CDR3, as DNA: TGTGCCAGCAGCTTAGCGGGGACTAGCGGGAGGAATGAGCAGTTCTTC. Its translation: CASSLAGTSGRNEQFF. The rearrangement joins TRBV7-2 to TRBJ2-1; 15 bases align to TRBD2. CDR3 length equals 16 residues. The J segment lost 7 bases and the V segment lost 0 bases, leaving 1 base of the junction unmatched. Germline CDR1 reads SGHTA; CDR2 reads FQGNSA.

This chain connects TRBV9 to TRBJ2-5, with a tentative D call TRBD2 (5 bases). Germline V lookup: CDR1 SGDLS, CDR2 YYNGEE. V was trimmed by 0 bases and J by 7 bases, leaving 13 bases between them. CDR3 length equals 14 residues. Here the CDR3 DNA reads TGTGCCAGCAGCGTAGGGGGAGTTTCCGGGACCCAGTACTTC. It specifies CASSVGGVSGTQYF.

V gene TRBV10-3 combines with J gene TRBJ1-2, with D unclear. V lost 0 bases to trimming and J lost 5 bases, with 7 bases between them. Germline assignment: CDR1 ENHRY and CDR2 SYGVKD. The CDR3 runs to 13 residues. The CDR3 DNA reads as TGTGCCATCAGTGAGTCGGGTCGGTATGGCTACACCTTC. Translating gives CAISESGRYGYTF.

V gene TRBV5-1 combines with J gene TRBJ1-2; 8 bases agree with TRBD1. The CDR3 length is 12 residues. V was pared by 4 bases and J by 8 bases, with 4 bases of the junction left unmatched. CDR1 is SGHRS and CDR2 is YFSETQ in the germline V gene. The CDR3 DNA sequence: TGCGCCAGCAGCGTGGACAGGGACGGCTACACCTTC. Translating gives CASSVDRDGYTF.

The V and J genes are TRBV28 and TRBJ2-5; D is ambiguous. Trimming pared 5 bases from V and 3 bases from J, leaving 7 bases between. CDR1 and CDR2 from the germline V gene are MDHEN and SYDVKM. This CDR3 has 12 residues. The CDR3 nucleotides are TGTGCCAGCAGTCAGTCCGAAGAGACCCAGTACTTC. Protein product: CASSQSEETQYF.

This clone came up once. This chain links TRBV10-2 with TRBJ1-1; D remains ambiguous. The CDR3 runs to 14 residues. Trimming took 2 bases from V and 7 from J, leaving 14 bases between them. Germline-derived CDR1 and CDR2 are WSHSY and SAAADI. The chain's CDR3 is CASSEMRAALEAFF. The CDR3, as DNA: TGCGCCAGCAGTGAGATGAGGGCCGCACTTGAAGCTTTCTTT.

The V call is TRBV28, the J call TRBJ1-2; D is uncertain. V lost 4 bases to trimming and J lost 0 bases, with 12 bases between them. This CDR3 has 15 residues. Germline assignment: CDR1 MDHEN and CDR2 SYDVKM. This CDR3 is CASSSPGEPNYGYTF. CDR3 in DNA: TGTGCCAGCAGTTCCCCAGGAGAACCTAACTATGGCTACACCTTC.

This clone is a singleton in its sample. The chain uses TRBV18 and TRBJ1-2, with a weak D call TRBD1 (5 bases). The CDR3 consists of 14 residues. Trimming pared 3 bases from V and 4 bases from J, leaving 12 bases between. Germline-derived CDR1 and CDR2 are KGHSH and LQKENI. CDR3 loop: CASSPSTVVYGYTF. The CDR3 bases are TGTGCCAGCTCACCGTCGACAGTGGTCTATGGCTACACCTTC.

V is TRBV2 and J is TRBJ2-7, with a weak D call TRBD2 (6 bases). Germline-derived CDR1 and CDR2 are SNHLY and FYNNEI. The CDR3 runs 13 residues. V was clipped by 7 bases and J by 1 base, with 11 bases between them. For the CDR3, the DNA is TGTGCCAGCACACCCCGGGGGTCCTACGAGCAGTACTTC. This codes for CASTPRGSYEQYF.

This sequence joins TRBV7-6 and TRBJ1-2; D possibly corresponds to TRBD1 (5 bases). The CDR3 spans 12 residues. From germline, CDR1 is SGHVS and CDR2 FNYEAQ. V dropped 5 bases and J dropped 8 bases, with 12 bases sitting between them. The CDR3, as DNA: TGTGCCAGCAGCCCCCTGGAGGGGGGCTACACCTTC. Encoded protein: CASSPLEGGYTF.

V is TRBV4-1 and J is TRBJ2-2; tentative D call: TRBD1 (6 bases). Germline V gene data show CDR1 as MGHRA and CDR2 as YSYEKL. There are 14 residues in the CDR3. V was shortened by 1 base and J by 7 bases, with 10 bases between the two germline ends. The CDR3 is CASSQVGGVGELFF. Here the CDR3 DNA reads TGCGCCAGCAGCCAAGTAGGGGGTGTCGGGGAGCTGTTTTTT.

V is TRBV13 and J is TRBJ2-3; D ambiguous. Germline V gene lookup returns CDR1 PRHDT and CDR2 FYEKMQ (reference sequence). The CDR3 sequence is 13 residues long. V lost 7 bases to trimming and J lost 2 bases, with 10 bases between them. The CDR3 sequence is CASTKSPTDTQYF. Written as DNA, the CDR3 is TGTGCCAGCACCAAATCCCCCACAGATACGCAGTATTTT.

The rearrangement links TRBV12-3 or TRBV12-4 to TRBJ1-1; D is unresolved. With 1 base removed from V and 3 bases from J, the gap between germline ends came to 6 bases. This CDR3 has 13 amino acids. The CDR3 spells CASSLVLYTEAFF. Here the CDR3 DNA reads TGTGCCAGCAGTTTAGTCCTCTACACTGAAGCTTTCTTT.

The chain is built from TRBV5-1 and TRBJ2-5, with 7 bases fitting TRBD2. Trimming at V came to 0 bases and at J to 5 bases, leaving 1 base not matched to a gene. The CDR3 contains 13 residues. CDR1 is SGHRS, CDR2 YFSETQ, per germline. The CDR3 here is CASSLGLAETQYF. In nucleotides, the CDR3 is TGCGCCAGCAGCTTGGGACTAGCTGAGACCCAGTACTTC.

Of note for this clone: This same CDR3 is encoded by further DNA sequences in the sample. The chain recombines TRBV5-1 with TRBJ1-5; TRBD1 matches at 8 bases. The CDR3 is 14 amino acids. Germline loops: CDR1 SGHRS, CDR2 YFSETQ. The trim removed 3 bases at V and 6 bases at J, leaving 5 bases unmatched. The CDR3 coding sequence is TGCGCCAGCAGCTCCGGGACAGGAGGTCAGCCCCAGCATTTT. Translated: CASSSGTGGQPQHF.

This chain links TRBV7-9 with TRBJ2-5, with D perhaps matching TRBD1 or TRBD2 (5 bases each). Per germline, CDR1 SEHNR and CDR2 FQNEAQ (reference sequence). V lost 5 bases and J 5 bases, leaving 15 bases between the germline ends. The length of the CDR3 is 14 residues. CDR3 coding DNA: TGTGCCAGCAGCCAAACCGGGACCCGGGAGACCCAGTACTTC. Encoded protein: CASSQTGTRETQYF.

V and J are TRBV9 and TRBJ2-7, with 9 bases identical to TRBD1. Looked up from germline, CDR1 is SGDLS and CDR2 is YYNGEE. The CDR3 sequence is 15 residues long. V was clipped by 4 bases and J by 5 bases; unmatched bases: 10. CDR3 protein: CASSSAGTGTHEQYF. The CDR3 DNA reads TGTGCCAGCAGCTCCGCCGGGACAGGGACTCACGAGCAGTACTTC.

The J gene is TRBJ1-2, the V gene TRBV28, with D possibly matching TRBD1 (5 bases). The V end was cut by 8 bases, the J end by 4 bases, with 17 bases between. Per the germline V gene, CDR1 is MDHEN and CDR2 is SYDVKM. The CDR3 is 14 residues long. CDR3 DNA: TGTGCCAGCGGAACCCCGAGACAGATCTATGGCTACACCTTC. Protein sequence: CASGTPRQIYGYTF.